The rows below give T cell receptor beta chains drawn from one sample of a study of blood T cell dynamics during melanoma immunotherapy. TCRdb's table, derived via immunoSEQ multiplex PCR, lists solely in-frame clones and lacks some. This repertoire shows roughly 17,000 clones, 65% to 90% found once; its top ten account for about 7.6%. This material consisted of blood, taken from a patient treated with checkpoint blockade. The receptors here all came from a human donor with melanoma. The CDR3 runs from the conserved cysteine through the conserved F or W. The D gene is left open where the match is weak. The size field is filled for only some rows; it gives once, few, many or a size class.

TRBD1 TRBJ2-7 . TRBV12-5 TGTGCTAGTGGTCCGAGGTGGGCGGTGACAGGGGCTATGTACGAGCAGTACTTC CASGPRWAVTGAMYEQYF
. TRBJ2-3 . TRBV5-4 TGTGCCAGCAGCTTAGGGGCAGATACGCAGTATTTT CASSLGADTQYF
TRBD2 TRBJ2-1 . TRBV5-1 TGCGCCAGCAGCCCGACTAGCGGGGCCACTCCTCGCTCCTACAATGAGCAGTTCTTC CASSPTSGATPRSYNEQFF
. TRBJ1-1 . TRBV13 TGTGCCAGCATCATACAGGGCGGAACTGAAGCTTTCTTT CASIIQGGTEAFF
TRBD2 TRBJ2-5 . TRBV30 TGTGCCTGGAGGGGAAACTTAAAGCGGGAGGCGAAAGAGACCCAGTACTTC CAWRGNLKREAKETQYF
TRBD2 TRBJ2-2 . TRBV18 TGTGCCAGCTCACCAGGTCTAGCGGGAGTCACCGGGGAGCTGTTTTTT CASSPGLAGVTGELFF
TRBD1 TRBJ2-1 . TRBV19 TGTGCCAGTAGTATAGCTAACGACAGGGGGCCTGAGCAGTTCTTC CASSIANDRGPEQFF
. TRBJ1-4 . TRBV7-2 TGTGCCAGCAGCTCGGACGGACCTAATGAAAAACTGTTTTTT CASSSDGPNEKLFF
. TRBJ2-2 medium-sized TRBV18 TGTGCCAGCTCACGAACGGGATCCGGGGAGCTGTTTTTT CASSRTGSGELFF
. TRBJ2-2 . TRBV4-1 TGCGCCAGCAGCCAAAGGGAGTGGGGCGGGGAGCTGTTTTTT CASSQREWGGELFF
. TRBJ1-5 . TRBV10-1 TGCGCCAGCGGAAGCACCCTTAGCAATCAGCCCCAGCATTTT CASGSTLSNQPQHF
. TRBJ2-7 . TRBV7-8 TGTGCCAGCAGCTCCGACCCAGGGGGGGGCGAGCAGTACTTC CASSSDPGGGEQYF
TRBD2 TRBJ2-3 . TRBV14 TGTGCCAGCAGCCCTAGCGGGAGGAGTACAGATACGCAGTATTTT CASSPSGRSTDTQYF
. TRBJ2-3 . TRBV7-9 TGTGCCAGCAGCTTAGCCGGAGACAGGTACACAGATACGCAGTATTTT CASSLAGDRYTDTQYF
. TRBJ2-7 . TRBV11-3 TGTGCCAGCAGCCCAGGGACTTACGAGCAGTACTTC CASSPGTYEQYF
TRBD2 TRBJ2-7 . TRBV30 TGTGCCTGGAGCGCGGCTAGCGGGAGCGCCGAGCAGTACTTC CAWSAASGSAEQYF
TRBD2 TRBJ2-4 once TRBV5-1 TGCGCCAGCAGCCCCCGGGAGGGACACATTCAGTACTTC CASSPREGHIQYF
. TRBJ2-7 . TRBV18 TGTGCCAGCTCACCTCCCGGATGGGGGGATTACGAGCAGTACTTC CASSPPGWGDYEQYF
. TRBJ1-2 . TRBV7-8 TGTGCCAGCAGCTTAACGTTGATAGACCAAATTGATGGCTACACCTTC CASSLTLIDQIDGYTF
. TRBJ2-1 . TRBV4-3 TGCGCCAGCAGCCAAGATTTCGGAGGTGAGCAGTTCTTC CASSQDFGGEQFF
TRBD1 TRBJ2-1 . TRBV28 TGTGCCAGCAGTTTACAGGGGGCGAACTACAATGAGCAGTTCTTC CASSLQGANYNEQFF
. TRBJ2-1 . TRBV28 TGTGCCAGCAGTGCGTTGGCAGGGGTCGTCAATGAGCAGTTCTTC CASSALAGVVNEQFF
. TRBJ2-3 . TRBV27 TGTGCCAGCAGTTTAGGGGGCGCGATCACAGATACGCAGTATTTT CASSLGGAITDTQYF
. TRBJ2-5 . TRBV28 TGTGCCAGCAGTTGGCCGGGACTTGGAGGGGGGGAGACCCAGTACTTC CASSWPGLGGGETQYF